This T cell receptor beta chain was profiled in a study of patients and donors after allogeneic stem cell transplantation. TCRdb re-called the RT-PCR reads through MiXCR, storing one row per CDR3 protein. Of approximately 150,000 distinct CDR3 sequences in the sample, about two fifths were seen once. The CDR3 has 13 amino acids. The ends lost 6 bases at V and 7 bases at J; junction bases unmatched: 10. Germline values: CDR1 SQVTM, CDR2 ANQGSEA. This clonotype occurred a few times. The source of this sequence is a human donor who was either an allogeneic HSCT recipient or a stem cell or donor lymphocyte infusion donor (not recorded which). It is not recorded whose cells these are; they may come from a transplant donor. Sequenced sample: blood, either unsorted or a sorted T cell fraction (not recorded which). This chain joins TRBV29-1 and TRBJ1-2; 8 nucleotides agree with TRBD1. The CDR3 coding sequence is TGCAGCGTCAGGACAGGGCTAGATACTGGCTACACCTTC. This gives the protein CSVRTGLDTGYTF.